The sequence of this T cell receptor (beta chain) was determined in a study of control samples from healthy donors and cancer patients. V lost 4 bases and J lost 2; bases outside the gene matches: 14. CDR3 length: 18 residues. Sequencing used immunoSEQ multiplex PCR; TCRdb keeps in-frame clones, though not all of them. Here the sample spans 130,000 or so clones, around 94% being singletons. The sequencing sample was made of PBMCs. This sequence originates from a man between 60 and 75 years old with colorectal cancer. The V gene is TRBV23-1, the J gene TRBJ2-1; 7 bases match TRBD1. TRBV23-1 belongs to the ORF category, with a function that is uncertain. The CDR3 here is CASSPSYRQGIAYNEQFF. The CDR3 coding sequence is TGCGCCAGCAGTCCATCCTACCGACAGGGTATCGCCTACAATGAGCAGTTCTTC.